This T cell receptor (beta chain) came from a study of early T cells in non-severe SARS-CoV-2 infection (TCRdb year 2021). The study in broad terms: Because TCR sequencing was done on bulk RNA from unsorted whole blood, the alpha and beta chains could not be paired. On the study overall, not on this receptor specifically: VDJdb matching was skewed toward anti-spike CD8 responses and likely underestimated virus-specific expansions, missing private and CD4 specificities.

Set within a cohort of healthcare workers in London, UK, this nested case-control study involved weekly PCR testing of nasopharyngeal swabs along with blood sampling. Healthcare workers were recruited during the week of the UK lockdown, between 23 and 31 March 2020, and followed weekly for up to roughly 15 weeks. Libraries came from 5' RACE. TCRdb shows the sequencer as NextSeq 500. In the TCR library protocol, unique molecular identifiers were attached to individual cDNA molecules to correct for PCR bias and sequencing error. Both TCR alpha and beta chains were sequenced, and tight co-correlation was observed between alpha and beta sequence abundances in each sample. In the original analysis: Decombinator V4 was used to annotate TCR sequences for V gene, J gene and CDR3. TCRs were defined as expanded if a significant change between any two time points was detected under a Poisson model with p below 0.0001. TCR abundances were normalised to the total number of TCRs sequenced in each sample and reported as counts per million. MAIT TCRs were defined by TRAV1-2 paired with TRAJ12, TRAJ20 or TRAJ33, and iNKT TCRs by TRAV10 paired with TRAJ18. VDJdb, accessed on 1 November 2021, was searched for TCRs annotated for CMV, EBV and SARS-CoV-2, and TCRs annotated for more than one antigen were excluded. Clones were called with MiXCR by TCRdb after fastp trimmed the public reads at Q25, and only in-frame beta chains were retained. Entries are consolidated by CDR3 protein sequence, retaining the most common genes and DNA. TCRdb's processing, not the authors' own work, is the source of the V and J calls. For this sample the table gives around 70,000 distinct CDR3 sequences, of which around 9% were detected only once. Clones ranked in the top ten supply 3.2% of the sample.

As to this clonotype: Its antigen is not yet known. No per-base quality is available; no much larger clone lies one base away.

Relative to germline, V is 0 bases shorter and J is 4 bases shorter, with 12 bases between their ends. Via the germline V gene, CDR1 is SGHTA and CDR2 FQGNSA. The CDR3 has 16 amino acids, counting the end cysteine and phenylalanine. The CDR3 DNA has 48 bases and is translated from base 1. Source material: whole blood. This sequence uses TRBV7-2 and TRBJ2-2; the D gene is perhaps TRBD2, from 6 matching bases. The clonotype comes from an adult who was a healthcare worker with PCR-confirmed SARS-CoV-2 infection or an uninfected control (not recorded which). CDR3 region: CASSLAAGMITGELFF. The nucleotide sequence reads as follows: TGTGCCAGCAGCTTAGCGGCGGGAATGATCACCGGGGAGCTGTTTTTT. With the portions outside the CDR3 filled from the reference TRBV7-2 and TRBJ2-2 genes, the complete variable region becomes GAGVSQSPSNKVTEKGKDVELRCDPISGHTALYWYRQSLGQGLEFLIYFQGNSAPDKSGLPSDRFSAERTGGSVSTLTIQRTQQEDSAVYLCASSLAAGMITGELFFGEGSRLTVL.